These 23 T cell receptor beta chains share one sample of origin, sequenced in a study of response to subunit inactivated influenza vaccine listed by TCRdb under 2018. The library came from RT-PCR. Sequencing instrument: Illumina HiSeq 2500. Starting from the raw public reads, TCRdb applied fastp trimming at Q25, assembled clones with MiXCR and retained in-frame beta chains. Every distinct CDR3 protein forms one entry, paired with its most common genes and DNA. The sample yields roughly 780,000 distinct CDR3 sequences; about 18% were counted once. The ten largest make up approximately 11% of the sample. Material: PBMCs from blood, obtained 5 days after vaccination. The source of these receptors is a man aged 45-65 years who received an inactivated influenza vaccine. Donor details come from another sample of the same person, matched by shared clones.

This clonotype was found many times. The rearrangement uses TRBV9 and TRBJ2-1; unclear D gene. Germline V gene data show CDR1 as SGDLS and CDR2 as YYNGEE. This CDR3 is 13 amino acids long. Between the trimmed V and J ends, which lost 0 bases and 6 bases, there was a span of 7 bases. The CDR3: CASSVGSLNEQFF. In DNA, the CDR3 is TGTGCCAGCAGCGTAGGTAGCCTCAATGAGCAGTTCTTC. The full variable domain, rest sourced from reference TRBV9 and TRBJ2-1, is DSGVTQTPKHLITATGQRVTLRCSPRSGDLSVYWYQQSLDQGLQFLIQYYNGEERAKGNILERFSAQQFPDLHSELNLSSLELGDSALYFCASSVGSLNEQFFGPGTRLTVL.

The genes are TRBV5-5 and TRBJ2-1, with a possible D match to TRBD2 (6 bases). There are 17 residues in the CDR3. V dropped 6 bases and J dropped 1 base, with 20 bases sitting between them. The germline gives CDR1 SGHKS, CDR2 YYEKEE (reference sequence). The CDR3 sequence is CASIVGAGSGSYNEQFF. The CDR3 nucleotides are TGTGCCAGCATCGTAGGGGCCGGGAGTGGGTCCTACAATGAGCAGTTCTTC.

The chain is built from TRBV4-3 and TRBJ1-2; no firm D call. CDR1 and CDR2 (germline): LGHNA, YSLEER. The germline V and J ends were trimmed by 0 bases and 2 bases, with 7 bases remaining between them. There are 14 residues in the CDR3. CDR3 bases: TGCGCCAGCAGCCAAGATCCCTTCAACTATGGCTACACCTTC. The encoded protein is CASSQDPFNYGYTF.

This clonotype appeared a few times. The chain links TRBV7-9 to TRBJ2-5, with 9 bases fitting TRBD1. The junction had 10 bases not matched to a gene; V was cut back by 3 bases and J by 5 bases. CDR1 is SEHNR, CDR2 FQNEAQ, per germline (reference sequence). There are 16 residues in the CDR3. The CDR3 loop reads CASSFPQTGGGETQYF. The CDR3 DNA sequence: TGTGCCAGCAGCTTCCCCCAAACAGGGGGCGGGGAGACCCAGTACTTC.

The V gene is TRBV20-1, the J gene TRBJ2-3, with 12 bases aligning to TRBD2. CDR3 length: 13 residues. The germline V gene encodes CDR1 DFQATT and CDR2 SNEGSKA (reference sequence). The CDR3 nucleotides are TGCAGCCGGACTAGCGGGGCCACAGATACGCAGTATTTT. It translates to CSRTSGATDTQYF.

This clonotype appeared a few times. The chain carries TRBV5-1 and TRBJ2-7, with TRBD1 identical over 7 bases. Germline V lookup: CDR1 SGHRS, CDR2 YFSETQ. The CDR3 has 14 amino acids. V lost 0 bases and J lost 7; bases outside the gene matches: 7. CDR3 nucleotides: TGCGCCAGCAGCTTGGGACAGGGTGGTTTGGAGCAGTACTTC. Amino acid sequence: CASSLGQGGLEQYF.

The chain couples TRBV7-6 to TRBJ1-1; no reliable D call. The CDR3 contains 13 residues. The V end lost 5 bases, the J end lost 6 bases, and 13 bases lay between the germline ends. Germline CDR1 is SGHVS and CDR2 is FNYEAQ. The CDR3 DNA reads as TGTGCCAGCAGCCCGAAAACACGCGCTGAAGCTTTCTTT. Translating gives CASSPKTRAEAFF.

The table lists this clonotype with a few counts. V is TRBV5-6 and J is TRBJ2-5; no clear D gene. Trimming pared 4 bases from V and 1 base from J, leaving 11 bases between. Germline CDR1 is SGHDT and CDR2 is YYEEEE. This CDR3 has 14 residues. Here the CDR3 reads CASSRQVIQETQYF. CDR3 DNA: TGTGCCAGCAGCCGTCAGGTTATCCAAGAGACCCAGTACTTC.

This clonotype was recorded a few times. This chain uses TRBV4-3 with TRBJ2-2, with 7 bases lining up with TRBD2. CDR1 LGHNA and CDR2 YSLEER come from the germline V gene. The V gene end was trimmed by 4 bases and the J gene end by 6 bases; junction bases not matched to a gene: 8. The CDR3 extends over 15 amino acids. CDR3: CASSPGREFAGELFF. The CDR3, as DNA: TGCGCCAGCAGCCCAGGGCGGGAGTTCGCCGGGGAGCTGTTTTTT.

The chain carries TRBV3-1 and TRBJ1-2; 9 bases map to TRBD1. Unmatched junction bases numbered 8, after V lost 3 bases and J lost 3 bases. Germline V gene sequence: CDR1 LGHDT, CDR2 YNNKEL (reference sequence). The CDR3 is 16 residues long. The CDR3 DNA reads TGTGCCAGCAGCCATCCCCAGGGACAGGGCGACTATGGCTACACCTTC. Protein product: CASSHPQGQGDYGYTF.

This clonotype was counted only a few times. The chain combines TRBV10-3 with TRBJ1-2; TRBD1 matches 8 bases. The CDR3 sequence is 13 residues long. Germline CDR1 ENHRY, CDR2 SYGVKD. With 0 bases clipped from V and 8 bases from J, the junction kept 2 bases outside the gene matches. The CDR3 protein is CAISESTGVGYTF. The CDR3 coding sequence is TGTGCCATCAGTGAGTCGACAGGGGTCGGCTACACCTTC.

This clonotype was seen only a few times. J is TRBJ2-7 and V is TRBV6-2 or TRBV6-3, with TRBD2 identical over 15 bases. The germline gives CDR1 MNHEY, CDR2 SVGEGT. The junction had 17 bases not matched to a gene; V was cut back by 5 bases and J by 3 bases. The CDR3 contains 20 residues. CDR3 loop: CASSPTIGLAGGFSHYEQYF. DNA of the CDR3: TGTGCCAGCAGTCCAACTATCGGACTAGCGGGAGGGTTTTCGCACTACGAGCAGTACTTC.

A few counts support this clonotype. The chain carries TRBV12-3 or TRBV12-4 and TRBJ1-3, with D possibly TRBD1 on 5 matching bases. V lost 8 bases to trimming and J lost 8 bases, with 16 bases between them. The CDR3 has 13 residues. CDR3 sequence: CASAAPGEYTIYF. The CDR3 bases are TGTGCCAGCGCTGCTCCGGGGGAGTACACCATATATTTT.

This clonotype has a handful of counts. Here the CDR3 reads CASSKGQAGGTDTQYF. CDR3 sequence (DNA): TGTGCCAGCAGTAAAGGACAGGCTGGGGGAACAGATACGCAGTATTTT. This rearrangement joins TRBV6-1 to TRBJ2-3; 7 positions match TRBD1. From germline, CDR1 is MNHNS and CDR2 SASEGT. CDR3 length: 16 residues. The V gene end was trimmed by 5 bases and the J gene end by 3 bases; junction bases not matched to a gene: 11.

This clonotype was recorded a few times. The chain recombines TRBV7-2 with TRBJ1-6; D call uncertain. Germline assignment: CDR1 SGHTA and CDR2 FQGNSA. With 1 base removed from V and 13 bases from J, the gap between germline ends came to 17 bases. This CDR3 has 15 amino acids. The CDR3 DNA reads as TGTGCCAGCAGCTTAGTGGGCGGAATTCATCAGCCCCTCCACTTT. It yields the protein CASSLVGGIHQPLHF.

This rearrangement joins TRBV15 to TRBJ1-6, with D possibly TRBD1 on 5 matching bases. CDR1 and CDR2 (germline): LNHNV, YYDKDF (reference sequence). The CDR3 is 15 amino acids. V gave up 0 bases and J gave up 7 bases, with 10 bases separating them. This CDR3 is CATSREQVWNSPLHF. In DNA form, the CDR3 reads TGTGCCACCAGCAGAGAACAGGTCTGGAATTCACCCCTCCACTTT.

This clonotype was recorded at least ten times. The chain has TRBV20-1 and TRBJ1-2; D may be TRBD1 (5 bases). V was trimmed by 6 bases and J by 7 bases, leaving 24 bases between them. This CDR3 region has 15 residues. Germline assignment: CDR1 DFQATT and CDR2 SNEGSKA (reference sequence). The CDR3 loop is CSATAPDRGDVGYTF. In nucleotides, the CDR3 is TGCAGTGCCACAGCTCCGGACCGTGGGGACGTTGGCTACACCTTC.

About this clonotype itself: At one of its ends the junction is not consistent with the germline gene, which may arise from a read error. V gene TRBV12-3 or TRBV12-4 combines with J gene TRBJ2-5, with D possibly being TRBD1 or TRBD2 (5 bases each). This CDR3 is built from 13 residues. The DNA of the CDR3 is TGTGCCAGCAGTCTGGGCCCCAGGGAGACCCAGCACTTC. It encodes CASSLGPRETQHF.

There are a few counts of this clonotype. J is TRBJ2-2 and V is TRBV10-2, with D tentatively TRBD2 (6 bases). The CDR3 consists of 14 residues. Per the germline V gene, CDR1 is WSHSY and CDR2 is SAAADI. The ends were cut back, 7 bases at V and 4 bases at J, with 13 bases in the middle. The DNA of the CDR3 is TGCGCCAGCAAGACTAGACCAAGCACCGGGGAGCTGTTTTTT. Its translation is CASKTRPSTGELFF.

This rearrangement joins TRBV7-9 to TRBJ2-2, with D possibly matching TRBD1 (6 bases). V lost 3 bases to trimming and J lost 5 bases, with 16 bases between them. Germline CDR1 is SEHNR and CDR2 is FQNEAQ (reference sequence). The CDR3 has 16 amino acids. The CDR3 spells CASSLQTGWPTGELFF. In DNA, the CDR3 is TGTGCCAGCAGCTTGCAGACAGGATGGCCGACCGGGGAGCTGTTTTTT.

The chain employs TRBV5-1 and TRBJ2-3; TRBD2 might be the D (5 bases). There are 15 residues in the CDR3. The germline gives CDR1 SGHRS, CDR2 YFSETQ. The germline V and J ends were trimmed by 2 bases and 0 bases, with 10 bases remaining between them. The CDR3 DNA follows: TGCGCCAGCAGCTTAATGCCTAGCAGCACAGATACGCAGTATTTT. Protein: CASSLMPSSTDTQYF.

In its sample, this clonotype was seen a few times. The chain has TRBV18 and TRBJ2-1, with no clear D. The V gene lost 1 base and the J gene lost 5 bases, with 12 bases spanning the gap. CDR3 length: 15 amino acids. The germline CDR1 and CDR2 sequences are KGHSH and LQKENI. For the CDR3, the DNA is TGTGCCAGCTCACCACTCGCCGGCCAGAACAATGAGCAGTTCTTC. This codes for CASSPLAGQNNEQFF.

This clonotype showed up many times. The rearrangement joins TRBV18 to TRBJ2-7; possibly TRBD1 or TRBD2 for D (6 bases each). In germline, CDR1 is KGHSH, CDR2 LQKENI. This CDR3 comprises 14 residues. With 6 bases removed from V and 3 bases from J, the gap between germline ends came to 15 bases. DNA of the CDR3: TGTGCCAGCTCTCCCGTCGGGGGCTACTACGAGCAGTACTTC. Its protein is CASSPVGGYYEQYF.